This passage covers 20 T cell receptor beta chains from one sample sequenced in a study of radiotherapy plus CTLA-4 blockade in lung cancer (dated 2018 in TCRdb). Preparation of the library involved the immunoSEQ multiplex PCR assay. The table was pulled from immuneACCESS by TCRdb, which kept in-frame rearrangements only. Such tables lose some clones; where checked, under half of the loss comes from unresolved V genes, and the rest has no known cause. This sample comprises around 82,000 clones, approximately 80% of them detected only once. Of the sample, around 0.72% is held by the ten largest clones. The specimen comprised peripheral blood, sampled from a patient treated with radiotherapy plus ipilimumab. Source of these receptors: a human donor with non-small cell lung cancer who had stable disease on radiotherapy plus ipilimumab.

The V and J genes are TRBV28 and TRBJ2-2; D is ambiguous. Germline V gives CDR1 MDHEN, CDR2 SYDVKM. The V and J ends lost 3 bases and 2 bases respectively, with 10 bases between them. The CDR3 has 15 amino acids. CDR3 sequence (DNA): TGTGCCAGCAGTTTTTTGGGTATTAACACCGGGGAGCTGTTTTTT. It specifies CASSFLGINTGELFF. Looking up the rest from reference TRBV28 and TRBJ2-2 gives the full variable domain: DVKVTQSSRYLVKRTGEKVFLECVQDMDHENMFWYRQDPGLGLRLIYFSYDVKMKEKGDIPEGYSVSREKKERFSLILESASTNQTSMYLCASSFLGINTGELFFGEGSRLTVL.

V usage is TRBV18 and J usage is TRBJ2-5, with a weak D call TRBD2 (5 bases). Germline V CDR1 and CDR2: KGHSH, LQKENI. V lost 3 bases and J lost 2, with 13 bases in between. CDR3 length equals 15 residues. CDR3 sequence reads: CASSPEGLVQETQYF. CDR3 in DNA: TGTGCCAGCTCACCGGAAGGACTTGTTCAAGAGACCCAGTACTTC. The full variable domain, with the rest looked up from reference TRBV18 and TRBJ2-5, is NAGVMQNPRHLVRRRGQEARLRCSPMKGHSHVYWYRQLPEEGLKFMVYLQKENIIDESGMPKERFSAEFPKEGPSILRIQQVVRGDSAAYFCASSPEGLVQETQYFGPGTRLLVL.

This clone was picked up a small number of times. The gene calls are TRBV18 and TRBJ1-5; 7 nucleotides line up with TRBD1. Germline V lookup: CDR1 KGHSH, CDR2 LQKENI. The V gene end was trimmed by 4 bases and the J gene end by 6 bases; junction bases not matched to a gene: 3. This CDR3 has 13 residues. The CDR3 spells CASSRGQTQPQHF. CDR3 bases: TGTGCCAGCTCACGGGGACAGACTCAGCCCCAGCATTTT.

The V gene is TRBV5-6, the J gene TRBJ1-3; 8 bases line up with TRBD1. The CDR3 has 16 amino acids. Germline CDR1 reads SGHDT; CDR2 reads YYEEEE. Trimming cost V 2 bases and J 0 bases; bases outside gene matches: 4. In DNA, the CDR3 is TGTGCCAGCAGCTTTCGGGACAGGAGCTCTGGAAACACCATATATTTT. This translates into CASSFRDRSSGNTIYF.

The gene calls are TRBV5-1 and TRBJ1-4, with D perhaps matching TRBD1 (5 bases). The V gene lost 1 base and the J gene lost 6 bases, with 10 bases spanning the gap. CDR1 SGHRS and CDR2 YFSETQ come from the germline V gene. The CDR3 runs to 14 residues. CDR3 in DNA: TGCGCCAGCAGCTTGTTCCAGGGTGATGAAAAACTGTTTTTT. Translating gives CASSLFQGDEKLFF.

The V call is TRBV7-9, the J call TRBJ2-1, with D unclear. V lost 5 bases to trimming and J lost 9 bases, with 8 bases between them. The length of the CDR3 is 11 residues. Germline-derived CDR1 and CDR2 are SEHNR and FQNEAQ (reference sequence). This chain's CDR3 is CASSRWGEQFF. The CDR3 DNA reads TGTGCCAGCAGCCGATGGGGTGAGCAGTTCTTC.

This clone was recorded only once. The chain carries TRBV7-6 and TRBJ1-5, with TRBD1 matching 7 bases. Germline lookup yields CDR1 SGHVS and CDR2 FNYEAQ. The CDR3 is 13 amino acids. Unmatched junction bases numbered 5, after V lost 9 bases and J lost 3 bases. For the CDR3, the DNA is TGTGCCAGTTCGACAGGGCTCAATCAGCCCCAGCATTTT. It encodes CASSTGLNQPQHF.

The V and J genes are TRBV28 and TRBJ2-1; either TRBD1 or TRBD2 may fit D (5 bases each). The germline V gene encodes CDR1 MDHEN and CDR2 SYDVKM. The CDR3 has 14 amino acids. V was trimmed by 2 bases and J by 2 bases, leaving 7 bases between them. In nucleotides, the CDR3 is TGTGCCAGCAGTTTAACGGGGCCCTACAATGAGCAGTTCTTC. This codes for CASSLTGPYNEQFF.

The CDR3 region is CASSLRTSGGNTGELFF. CDR3 bases: TGTGCCAGCAGCCTCCGGACTAGCGGGGGGAACACCGGGGAGCTGTTTTTT. The chain uses TRBV9 and TRBJ2-2, with TRBD2 matching 13 bases. V was clipped by 4 bases and J by 1 base; unmatched bases: 4. The CDR3 covers 17 residues. CDR1 and CDR2 from the germline V gene are SGDLS and YYNGEE.

This clone has a single count. The chain joins TRBV1 to TRBJ2-7; the table's D call TRBD1 went unverified against the DNA. TRBV1 is designated a pseudogene. The CDR3 runs 14 residues. In DNA form, the CDR3 reads TGCACCAGCACCCCAGACAGGGGCTTCCACGAGCAGTACTTC. Protein: CTSTPDRGFHEQYF.

The V call is TRBV18, the J call TRBJ1-1; D not resolved. Germline CDR1 is KGHSH and CDR2 is LQKENI. The V end lost 3 bases, the J end lost 1 base, and 6 bases lay between the germline ends. This CDR3 contains 13 residues. CDR3 bases: TGTGCCAGCTCACCGGGCAAGAACACTGAAGCTTTCTTT. This translates into CASSPGKNTEAFF. Using reference TRBV18 and TRBJ1-1 for the parts outside the CDR3, the full variable domain is NAGVMQNPRHLVRRRGQEARLRCSPMKGHSHVYWYRQLPEEGLKFMVYLQKENIIDESGMPKERFSAEFPKEGPSILRIQQVVRGDSAAYFCASSPGKNTEAFFGQGTRLTVV.

This chain connects TRBV18 to TRBJ1-5; D is unresolved. V lost 0 bases and J 2 bases, leaving 14 bases between the germline ends. The CDR3 is 17 residues long. Germline-derived CDR1 and CDR2 are KGHSH and LQKENI. The CDR3 DNA reads as TGTGCCAGCTCACCACCGTCGCGTTCCAGAGGCAATCAGCCCCAGCATTTT. It codes for CASSPPSRSRGNQPQHF.

This chain uses TRBV6-1 with TRBJ1-5; 12 nucleotides match TRBD1. Germline V gives CDR1 MNHNS, CDR2 SASEGT. With 4 bases clipped from V and 7 bases from J, the junction kept 8 bases outside the gene matches. CDR3 size: 16 residues. The CDR3 loop reads CASSGRDRGRWQPQHF. In DNA form, the CDR3 reads TGTGCCAGCAGTGGCCGGGACAGGGGGCGATGGCAGCCCCAGCATTTT.

The chain recombines TRBV2 with TRBJ2-1, with no clear D. V shed 1 base and J shed 7 bases, with 8 bases lying between them. The germline V gene encodes CDR1 SNHLY and CDR2 FYNNEI. This CDR3 is 13 amino acids long. In DNA form, the CDR3 reads TGTGCCAGCAGTGAAGGGGCTAGGAATGAGCAGTTCTTC. Translated, it gives CASSEGARNEQFF.

This chain connects TRBV27 to TRBJ2-2, with 8 bases identical to TRBD2. This CDR3 has 15 residues. The junction had 0 bases not matched to a gene; V was cut back by 3 bases and J by 0 bases. Germline V gene lookup returns CDR1 MNHEY and CDR2 SMNVEV (reference sequence). The CDR3 spells CASSLTSANTGELFF. As DNA, the CDR3 is TGTGCCAGCAGTTTGACTAGCGCGAACACCGGGGAGCTGTTTTTT.

The chain carries TRBV28 and TRBJ1-6, with D uncertain. The germline V and J ends were trimmed by 2 bases and 4 bases, with 12 bases remaining between them. Germline V lookup: CDR1 MDHEN, CDR2 SYDVKM. The CDR3 is 16 amino acids. The CDR3 sequence is CASSLPGTPYNSPLHF. Written as DNA, the CDR3 is TGTGCCAGCAGTTTACCAGGAACTCCTTATAATTCACCCCTCCACTTT.

The chain joins TRBV28 to TRBJ1-3; D not resolved. V gave up 2 bases and J gave up 0 bases, with 8 bases separating them. This CDR3 spans 15 amino acids. Germline V CDR1 and CDR2: MDHEN, SYDVKM. The CDR3 DNA follows: TGTGCCAGCAGTTTAGATCCCAGCTCTGGAAACACCATATATTTT. Protein product: CASSLDPSSGNTIYF.

The rearrangement uses TRBV2 and TRBJ2-5; D not certain. Trimming left V 4 bases short and J 2 bases short, with 8 bases between. The V gene's germline CDR1 is SNHLY and CDR2 FYNNEI. The CDR3 is 13 residues long. The CDR3 here is CASSGISQETQYF. The CDR3, as DNA: TGTGCCAGCAGTGGTATCTCACAAGAGACCCAGTACTTC.

This chain connects TRBV19 to TRBJ2-1, with 7 nucleotides matching TRBD2. The germline V gene has CDR1 LNHDA and CDR2 SQIVND (reference sequence). V lost 0 bases, J lost 2 bases, and 4 bases stayed unmatched. The CDR3 is 16 amino acids. This CDR3 is CASSIDLAVPYNEQFF. The CDR3 DNA sequence: TGTGCCAGTAGTATAGACCTAGCGGTACCCTACAATGAGCAGTTCTTC. The full variable domain, rest sourced from reference TRBV19 and TRBJ2-1, is DGGITQSPKYLFRKEGQNVTLSCEQNLNHDAMYWYRQDPGQGLRLIYYSQIVNDFQKGDIAEGYSVSREKKESFPLTVTSAQKNPTAFYLCASSIDLAVPYNEQFFGPGTRLTVL.

The genes are TRBV19 and TRBJ1-5; TRBD1 matches 7 bases. Germline loops: CDR1 LNHDA, CDR2 SQIVND (reference sequence). The CDR3 is 14 amino acids. J gave up 8 bases and V 4 bases, and 8 bases lay outside the gene matches. CDR3 DNA sequence: TGTGCCAGTAGTACGCAGGGACAGAGGGAGCCCCAGCATTTT. Translating gives CASSTQGQREPQHF.